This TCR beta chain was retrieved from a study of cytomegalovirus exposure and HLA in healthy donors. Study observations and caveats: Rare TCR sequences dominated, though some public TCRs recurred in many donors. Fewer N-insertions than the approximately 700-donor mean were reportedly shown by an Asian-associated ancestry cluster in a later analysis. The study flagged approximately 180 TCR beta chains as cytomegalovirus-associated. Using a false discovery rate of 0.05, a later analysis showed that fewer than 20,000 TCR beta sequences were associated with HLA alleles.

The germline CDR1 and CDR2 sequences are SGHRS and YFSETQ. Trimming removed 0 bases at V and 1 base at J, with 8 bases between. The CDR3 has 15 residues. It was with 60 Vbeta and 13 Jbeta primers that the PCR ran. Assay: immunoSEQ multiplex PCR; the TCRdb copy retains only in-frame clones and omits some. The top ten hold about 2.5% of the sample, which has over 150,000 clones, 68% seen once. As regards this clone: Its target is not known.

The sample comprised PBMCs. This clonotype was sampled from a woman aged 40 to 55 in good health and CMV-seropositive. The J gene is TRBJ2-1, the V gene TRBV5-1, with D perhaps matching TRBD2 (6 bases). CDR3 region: CASSLAAGSYNEQFF. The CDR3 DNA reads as TGCGCCAGCAGCTTGGCGGCGGGGTCCTACAATGAGCAGTTCTTC.